These T cell receptor beta chains were read from a single sample in a study of cytomegalovirus exposure and HLA in healthy donors. Assay: immunoSEQ multiplex PCR; the TCRdb copy retains only in-frame clones and omits some. The repertoire holds almost 75,000 clones, with 85% as singletons. Input material: PBMCs. The receptors were gathered from a man aged 30-40 years in good health and CMV-seronegative. CDR3s include the opening cysteine and the closing phenylalanine or tryptophan.

v_call	j_call	cdr3_aa
TRBV29-1	TRBJ2-7	CSAGPGSSYEQYF
TRBV30	TRBJ2-3	CAWSLAGVDRTDTQYF
TRBV6-4	TRBJ1-5	CASSPGGGQPQHF
TRBV30	TRBJ1-2	CAWSVWPGNYGYTF
TRBV11-3	TRBJ2-5	CASRRTIGETQYF
TRBV2	TRBJ2-1	CASSTRQGRSYNEQFF
TRBV6-1	TRBJ2-3	CASSLTLGTQYF
TRBV7-6	TRBJ2-1	CASSLDWSGSHPGNEQFF
TRBV14	TRBJ2-5	CASSPTGVRGTQYF
TRBV7-9	TRBJ2-5	CASNTLAGVETQYF
TRBV9	TRBJ2-1	CASSVLGSGGGSYNEQFF
TRBV5-1	TRBJ1-1	CASGQDGGTEAFF
TRBV13	TRBJ2-2	CASSQRRGLGTGELFF
TRBV29-1	TRBJ2-5	CSGGLGEAETQYF
TRBV14	TRBJ2-3	CASSPGSTDTQYF
TRBV9	TRBJ2-2	CASSVVSTGELFF
TRBV5-1	TRBJ2-1	CASSPELGASGGAGEQFF
TRBV5-1	TRBJ2-5	CASSPRDRPRETQYF
TRBV12-5	TRBJ2-3	CASGLVTGFGYF
TRBV18	TRBJ2-3	CASSPLLAATSTDTQYF
TRBV27	TRBJ2-4	CASSFTVGSLQYF
TRBV18	TRBJ2-5	CASTRGTQETQYF
TRBV30	TRBJ1-3	CAWISRVQNTIYF
TRBV5-6	TRBJ1-6	CASSLYEARSNSPLHF
TRBV7-9	TRBJ1-5	CASSLADTGISNQPQHF
TRBV6-6	TRBJ2-7	CATFTGNSYEQYF
TRBV5-6	TRBJ2-7	CASSSDRKFEQYF
TRBV10-3	TRBJ2-2	CAISVVAGAGELFF
TRBV2	TRBJ1-4	CASSEGGPTNEKLFF
TRBV6-1	TRBJ1-6	CASSIDRPRYSPLHF
TRBV4-1	TRBJ1-4	CASSQQQQGAGEKLFF
TRBV19	TRBJ1-2	CASSLGTAFYGYTF
TRBV27	TRBJ2-2	CASSLRRGGANTGELFF
TRBV5-1	TRBJ2-1	CASSRGQMTYNEQFF
TRBV15	TRBJ2-4	CATSSSSGNIQYF
TRBV6-1	TRBJ1-2	CASSEFRDRGYTF
TRBV29-1	TRBJ2-3	CSVDFFTDTQYF
TRBV4-3	TRBJ1-1	CASRGDRGIRATEAFF
TRBV6-6	TRBJ2-5	CASTIDGYQETQYF
TRBV27	TRBJ1-2	CASSETPGQGAFGYTF
TRBV18	TRBJ1-1	CASSQAGSWNTEAFF
TRBV13	TRBJ2-2	CASSLEGTGELFF
TRBV13	TRBJ2-7	CATTKRGEAYEQYF
TRBV30	TRBJ1-5	CAWSGYNSNQPQHF
TRBV28	TRBJ2-1	CASSLAPIHYNEQFF
TRBV11-2	TRBJ2-3	CASSLDRGTGLADTQYF
TRBV27	TRBJ2-7	CASSLLAPYFSRTNTYEQYF
TRBV19	TRBJ1-5	CASSRTGRNQPQHF
TRBV4-1	TRBJ2-2	CASSQDTLAPSTGELFF
TRBV6-1	TRBJ1-6	CASELERGNSPLHF
TRBV28	TRBJ1-2	CASSVPRTGSWYTF
TRBV5-5	TRBJ1-1	CASSTAKGLEAFF
TRBV14	TRBJ1-6	CASSLSGGLGLAPLHF
TRBV12-5	TRBJ1-2	CASGPVKAGPMYGGYTF
TRBV4-1	TRBJ2-5	CASSPLGLAGSGQYF
TRBV18	TRBJ2-1	CASSHTSGGASEQFF
TRBV2	TRBJ2-3	CASHRTFLDTQYF
TRBV27	TRBJ2-5	CASTRTGGETQYF
TRBV2	TRBJ1-6	CATKRGNVNSPLHF
TRBV15	TRBJ2-3	CATSPGGSTDTQYF